The sequence of this T cell receptor beta chain was determined in a study of T cells in Graves' hyperthyroidism and ophthalmopathy (dated by TCRdb to between 2019 and 2020). For context, the study as a whole: Peripheral blood samples were taken at initial diagnosis, before any treatment was given. The paper describes TCR Vbeta CDR3 sequencing of about 140 peripheral blood samples, made up of under 50 ophthalmopathy patients, approximately 76 hyperthyroidism patients and roughly 17 progressor patients. In more than 5 Graves' hyperthyroidism patients, the study also compared T-cell repertoires from thyroid tissue with T-cell repertoires from blood. After sampling, hyperthyroidism patients received methimazole starting at 30 mg daily, and ophthalmopathy patients received high-dose intravenous methylprednisolone. The 85 to 100 discovery patients were divided at random into training and test sets in a 7:3 ratio. Prospective prediction of ophthalmopathy was tested in an independent validation cohort of 18 to 20 hyperthyroidism patients and 17 patients who later progressed to ophthalmopathy. To identify TCR V-J signatures that set the groups apart, the researchers used a discovery cohort of about a hundred patients, made up of roughly 40 with Graves' ophthalmopathy and 55 to 65 with stable Graves' hyperthyroidism. Overall study results and their limits: Most expanded thyroid clonotypes (frequency above 0.001) were also found in blood, which suggests that blood repertoires may mirror thyroid immune responses. In cross-validation, a model built on a 13 V-J signature told ophthalmopathy apart from stable hyperthyroidism with approximately 90% sensitivity and around 83% specificity, and in testing the same model reached 80%/75%. In validation, the model predicted progression to ophthalmopathy a median of about 6 months before onset, with about 71% sensitivity and 72.22% specificity. Sample size was not statistically predetermined, and investigators were not blinded to group allocation.

TCR beta CDR3 regions were amplified from RNA transcripts. A first-round RT-PCR of the TCR CDR3 used the HTBI primer set with the Qiagen OneStep RT-PCR kit. Libraries were constructed in a second round of multiplex PCR, after which size selection and purification were performed. The libraries were sequenced on an Illumina HiSeq2000 using paired-end 100 bp reads. On the authors' methods: SOAPnuke was used to process the raw data, throwing out any read that contained adapters or uncalled bases, had a mean Phred below 15, or lacked an exact constant-primer or identifier match. High-quality paired reads were merged with COPE v1.2.5, and unique nucleotide sequences were defined as clonotypes. MiTCR v1.1 was used to align the clonotypes against IMGT TRBV, TRBD and TRBJ reference segments. Only V-J combinations with frequency above 0.0001, covering roughly 99% of repertoires, were analysed. A TCS score was defined as the ratio between F50 (clonal expansion) and ExV (chaos), using BLOSUM62-based TCRdist between CDR3 peptides within each V-J. Welch's t-statistics and random forest reduced 450 to 600 V-J features to about 13, which were used in a naive Bayes classifier (R e1071). Through fastp at Q25 and MiXCR, TCRdb rebuilt clones from the public reads, retaining in-frame beta chains. Every entry covers one CDR3 protein and lists the most common genes and DNA from its rows. What appears here as the V and J calls and clone size reflects TCRdb's work, not the paper's. The sample data list fewer than 650,000 distinct CDR3 sequences, and 11% to 15% of these were observed just once. 7.1% of the sample rests with the top ten.

Its CDR3 holds 15 amino acids, cysteine through phenylalanine. The retained sequence is limited to the CDR3, 45 bases, with the frame set at the first base. CDR1 and CDR2 were assigned from the germline V gene as SGHRS and YFSETQ. Deletion took 1 base off V and 5 bases off J, with a span of 16 bases between the germline ends. Ophthalmopathy patients had moderately to severely active disease, Clinical Activity Score of at least 3, NOSPECS grade of at least 4, and duration under 3 months. Exclusion was applied to patients with uncontrolled infections, other autoimmune diseases, pregnancy or lactation. Diagnoses were established on the basis of clinical symptoms, serum thyroxine and TRAb, thyroid ultrasound, and orbital computed tomography. PBMCs were isolated from more than 9 ml of fresh peripheral blood by Ficoll-Paque density gradient centrifugation. Trizol reagent was used to extract total RNA, and RNA quality was then checked on an Agilent 2100 Bioanalyzer.

This clonotype was observed at least ten times. Its cognate antigen has yet to be identified. No qualities accompany the bases; no much larger clone lies one base away. The receptor was isolated from a woman under 30 with Graves' ophthalmopathy. The chain employs TRBV5-1 and TRBJ2-7; TRBD1 is a weak D gene call, 6 bases matching. Input material: blood. In nucleotide form, the sequence is TGCGCCAGCAGCTTGTCTACGGGACACTCAGACGAGCAGTACTTC. It is translated as CASSLSTGHSDEQYF.